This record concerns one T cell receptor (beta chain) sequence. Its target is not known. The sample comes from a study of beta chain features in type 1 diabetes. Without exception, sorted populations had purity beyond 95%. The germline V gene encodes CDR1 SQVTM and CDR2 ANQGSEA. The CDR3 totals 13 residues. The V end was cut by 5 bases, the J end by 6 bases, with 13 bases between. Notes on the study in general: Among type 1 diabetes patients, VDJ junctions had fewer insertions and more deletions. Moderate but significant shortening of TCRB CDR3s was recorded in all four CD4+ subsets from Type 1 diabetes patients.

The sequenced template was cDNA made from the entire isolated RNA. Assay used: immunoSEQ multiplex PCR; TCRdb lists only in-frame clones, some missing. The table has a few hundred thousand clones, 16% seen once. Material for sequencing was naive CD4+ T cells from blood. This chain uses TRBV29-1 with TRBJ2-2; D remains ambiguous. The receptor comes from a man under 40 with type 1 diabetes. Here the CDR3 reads CSVKFGLAGELFF. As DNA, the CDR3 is TGCAGCGTTAAGTTTGGATTAGCCGGGGAGCTGTTTTTT.